This passage covers 16 T cell receptor beta chains from one sample sequenced in a study of T cells in localized non-small cell lung cancer. Here immunoSEQ multiplex PCR was the method, and the copy in TCRdb shows in-frame clones only, minus some. The table has tens of thousands of clones, 88% seen once. This material consisted of peripheral blood, taken before any cancer treatment. These receptors were obtained from a woman aged 40 to 75 with stage I squamous cell lung carcinoma.

The chain employs TRBV9 and TRBJ1-3, with TRBD1 as a possible D gene (5 bases). V lost 4 bases to trimming and J lost 0 bases, with 8 bases between them. This CDR3 spans 14 amino acids. From germline, CDR1 is SGDLS and CDR2 YYNGEE. In DNA form, the CDR3 reads TGTGCCAGCAGCCCCCAGGGCTCTGGAAACACCATATATTTT. The encoded protein is CASSPQGSGNTIYF.

V gene TRBV27 combines with J gene TRBJ1-2; 9 bases are shared with TRBD1. Germline values: CDR1 MNHEY, CDR2 SMNVEV (reference sequence). The V segment lost 3 bases and the J segment 7 bases; nucleotides outside the gene matches: 9. This CDR3 is built from 15 residues. The CDR3 coding sequence is TGTGCCAGCAGTTTTACCCGGACAGGGGCGAGTGGCTACACCTTC. Amino acids: CASSFTRTGASGYTF.

The chain carries TRBV29-1 and TRBJ2-7; D tentatively reads TRBD1 or TRBD2 (5 bases each). Germline V gives CDR1 SQVTM, CDR2 ANQGSEA. Trimming took off 6 bases at V and 2 bases at J, with 11 bases between the two ends. The CDR3 is 12 residues long. CDR3 protein: CSVGTPTYEQYF. The CDR3 coding sequence is TGCAGCGTGGGGACCCCTACCTACGAGCAGTACTTC.

V usage is TRBV6-6 and J usage is TRBJ1-2; 8 nucleotides match TRBD1. The CDR3 is made up of 16 amino acids. The V segment lost 7 bases and the J segment 0 bases; nucleotides outside the gene matches: 10. Germline-derived CDR1 and CDR2 are MNHNY and SVGAGI (reference sequence). Here the CDR3 reads CASKPGTGISNYGYTF. The CDR3 coding sequence is TGTGCCAGCAAGCCCGGGACAGGAATTTCTAACTATGGCTACACCTTC.

The chain couples TRBV6-6 to TRBJ2-1, with D maybe TRBD1 (6 bases). The V end was cut by 6 bases, the J end by 7 bases, with 19 bases between. The germline V gene has CDR1 MNHNY and CDR2 SVGAGI (reference sequence). This CDR3 spans 15 amino acids. CDR3 in DNA: TGTGCCAGCAGCTCAGGGGATTTGATCTTGAATGAGCAGTTCTTC. It translates to CASSSGDLILNEQFF.

This chain joins TRBV5-4 and TRBJ1-2, with D uncertain. Germline CDR1 SGHNT, CDR2 YYREEE (reference sequence). The CDR3 consists of 13 residues. The ends were cut back, 6 bases at V and 3 bases at J, with 12 bases in the middle. The CDR3 loop is CASTTFAHYGYTF. CDR3 bases: TGTGCCAGCACCACCTTTGCGCACTATGGCTACACCTTC.

This rearrangement joins TRBV15 to TRBJ1-1, with D unclear. The CDR3 contains 14 residues. CDR1 is LNHNV, CDR2 YYDKDF, per germline (reference sequence). With 0 bases removed from V and 4 bases from J, the gap between germline ends came to 9 bases. The CDR3 sequence: CATSRDRQPTEAFF. The DNA for the CDR3 is TGTGCCACCAGCAGAGATAGGCAGCCCACTGAAGCTTTCTTT.

This rearrangement joins TRBV9 to TRBJ2-7, with 9 nucleotides matching TRBD1. Trimming took 3 bases from V and 1 from J; bases not matched to a gene: 5. The CDR3 loop spans 15 amino acids. Looked up from germline, CDR1 is SGDLS and CDR2 is YYNGEE. CDR3 in DNA: TGTGCCAGCAGCGCCGGGACAGGGCTATCCTACGAGCAGTACTTC. As protein: CASSAGTGLSYEQYF.

CDR3 DNA: TGTGCCAGCAGCCCCCCGGGCGCGGAGACCCAGTACTTC. Translation gives CASSPPGAETQYF. This chain uses TRBV7-2 with TRBJ2-5; D remains ambiguous. In germline, CDR1 is SGHTA, CDR2 FQGNSA. The CDR3 is 13 residues long. Deletions cut 5 bases from V and 5 bases from J, with 12 bases between. The whole variable domain, remainder taken from reference TRBV7-2 and TRBJ2-5, is GAGVSQSPSNKVTEKGKDVELRCDPISGHTALYWYRQSLGQGLEFLIYFQGNSAPDKSGLPSDRFSAERTGGSVSTLTIQRTQQEDSAVYLCASSPPGAETQYFGPGTRLLVL.

This rearrangement joins TRBV4-2 to TRBJ1-2, with D maybe TRBD1 (5 bases). V lost 3 bases to trimming and J lost 6 bases, with 17 bases between them. Germline V lookup: CDR1 LGHNA, CDR2 YNFKEQ. The CDR3 consists of 15 residues. The CDR3 DNA reads as TGTGCCAGCAGCCAGACAGTAGGGCGCTTAGATGGCTACACCTTC. Translation: CASSQTVGRLDGYTF.

The V and J genes are TRBV19 and TRBJ2-6; D gene ambiguous. The CDR3 loop spans 12 amino acids. V was trimmed by 10 bases and J by 1 base, leaving 5 bases between them. The germline gives CDR1 LNHDA, CDR2 SQIVND (reference sequence). CDR3 sequence (DNA): TGTGCCACTAGATCTGGGGCCAACGTCCTGACTTTC. Protein sequence: CATRSGANVLTF.

This chain uses TRBV2 with TRBJ1-4; TRBD1 might be the D (6 bases). From germline, CDR1 is SNHLY and CDR2 FYNNEI. This CDR3 has 15 amino acids. Trimming took off 7 bases at V and 8 bases at J, with 20 bases between the two ends. In nucleotides, the CDR3 is TGTGCCAGCATCTTCTCGCCAGGGGTGGGGGAAAAACTGTTTTTT. The encoded protein is CASIFSPGVGEKLFF.

The rearrangement links TRBV14 to TRBJ1-4, with D maybe TRBD1 (5 bases). The CDR3 runs 12 residues. CDR1 and CDR2 from the germline V gene are SGHDN and FVKESK. Trimming stripped 2 bases from V and 8 bases from J, with 6 bases between. The CDR3 is CASSQNREKLFF. For the CDR3, the DNA is TGTGCCAGCAGCCAAAACAGGGAAAAACTGTTTTTT.

The rearrangement joins TRBV19 to TRBJ2-1, with TRBD2 identical over 8 bases. The CDR3 is 16 residues long. Germline assignment: CDR1 LNHDA and CDR2 SQIVND (reference sequence). V shed 5 bases, J shed 2 bases, and the junction held 8 bases outside the gene matches. The CDR3, as DNA: TGTGCCAGTAGTCCCCGGGGGGGCCGTACCTACAATGAGCAGTTCTTC. Its translation is CASSPRGGRTYNEQFF.

The chain is built from TRBV15 and TRBJ1-4; D is uncertain. CDR3 length: 16 amino acids. Trimming cost V 2 bases and J 5 bases, with 15 bases left between them. Germline lookup yields CDR1 LNHNV and CDR2 YYDKDF (reference sequence). CDR3 in amino acids: CATSRRLGGGNEKLFF. The CDR3 DNA is TGTGCCACCAGCAGAAGACTCGGAGGTGGCAATGAAAAACTGTTTTTT.

The V and J genes are TRBV15 and TRBJ2-3; no reliable D call. The CDR3 runs 15 residues. In germline, CDR1 is LNHNV, CDR2 YYDKDF (reference sequence). V lost 1 base and J 5 bases, leaving 13 bases between the germline ends. CDR3 sequence (DNA): TGTGCCACCAGCAGAGGGAAGTCCCAAGGAGATACGCAGTATTTT. Translation gives CATSRGKSQGDTQYF. Full variable domain (missing parts from reference TRBV15 and TRBJ2-3): DAMVIQNPRYQVTQFGKPVTLSCSQTLNHNVMYWYQQKSSQAPKLLFHYYDKDFNNEADTPDNFQSRRPNTSFCFLDIRSPGLGDTAMYLCATSRGKSQGDTQYFGPGTRLTVL.